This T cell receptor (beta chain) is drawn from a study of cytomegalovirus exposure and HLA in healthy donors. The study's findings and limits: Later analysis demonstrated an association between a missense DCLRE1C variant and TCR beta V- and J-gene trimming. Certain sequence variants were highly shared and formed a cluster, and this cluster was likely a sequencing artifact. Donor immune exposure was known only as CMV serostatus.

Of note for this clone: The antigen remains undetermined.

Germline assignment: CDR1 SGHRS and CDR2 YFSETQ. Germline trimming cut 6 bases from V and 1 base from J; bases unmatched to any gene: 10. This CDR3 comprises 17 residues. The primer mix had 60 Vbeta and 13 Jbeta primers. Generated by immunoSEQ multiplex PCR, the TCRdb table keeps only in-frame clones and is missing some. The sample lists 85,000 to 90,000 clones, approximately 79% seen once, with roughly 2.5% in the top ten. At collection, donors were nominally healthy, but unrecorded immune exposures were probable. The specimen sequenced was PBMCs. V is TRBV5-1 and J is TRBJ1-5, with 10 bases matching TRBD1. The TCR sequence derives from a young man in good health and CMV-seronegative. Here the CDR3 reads CASIRDRGMRSNQPQHF. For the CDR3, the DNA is TGCGCCAGCATCCGGGACAGGGGTATGCGGAGCAATCAGCCCCAGCATTTT. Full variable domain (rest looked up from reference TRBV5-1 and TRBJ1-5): KAGVTQTPRYLIKTRGQQVTLSCSPISGHRSVSWYQQTPGQGLQFLFEYFSETQRNKGNFPGRFSGRQFSNSRSEMNVSTLELGDSALYLCASIRDRGMRSNQPQHFGDGTRLSIL.